These 3 T cell receptor beta chains share one sample of origin, sequenced in a study of CD8+ T cells in alopecia areata (dated by TCRdb to 2016 to 2019). Library preparation was by the immunoSEQ multiplex PCR assay. For TCR sequencing, RNA was extracted from every sample and reverse transcribed into cDNA to serve as template. Here the immuneACCESS table is served through TCRdb, limited to in-frame sequences with V and J called. Missing clones are a known gap in these copies; in checked studies unresolved V genes cover under half, and the rest lacks a known reason. Within this sample are tens of thousands of clones, with 50% to 75% of them counted one time only. Roughly a sixth of the sample goes to the ten largest clones. Taken with the paper, the label for time point translates to: baseline before oral tofacitinib. The material sequenced was CD8+ T cells sorted from blood, taken at week 0. These receptor sequences come from a human donor with alopecia areata.

The rearrangement links TRBV5-4 to TRBJ2-7; D is ambiguous. The CDR3 extends over 14 amino acids. Germline V gives CDR1 SGHNT, CDR2 YYREEE (reference sequence). V shed 2 bases and J shed 2 bases, with 11 bases lying between them. CDR3 DNA sequence: TGTGCCAGCAGCTTTAGAGGTGGCGCCTACGAGCAGTACTTC. Translating gives CASSFRGGAYEQYF.

The table lists this clone with a few counts. The J gene is TRBJ2-2, the V gene TRBV11-2, with D unresolved. With 2 bases removed from V and 5 bases from J, the gap between germline ends came to 0 bases. Germline V gene data show CDR1 as SGHAT and CDR2 as FQNNGV. The CDR3 loop spans 11 amino acids. CDR3 nucleotides: TGTGCCAGCAGCTTAACCGGGGAGCTGTTTTTT. Encoded protein: CASSLTGELFF.

This sequence joins TRBV28 and TRBJ2-3; 11 bases line up with TRBD1. CDR1 and CDR2 from the germline V gene are MDHEN and SYDVKM. The CDR3 covers 15 residues. Germline trimming cut 8 bases from V and 6 bases from J; bases unmatched to any gene: 10. The CDR3 sequence: CASGFGTGGTDTQYF. CDR3 nucleotide sequence: TGTGCCAGCGGGTTCGGGACAGGGGGAACCGATACGCAGTATTTT.